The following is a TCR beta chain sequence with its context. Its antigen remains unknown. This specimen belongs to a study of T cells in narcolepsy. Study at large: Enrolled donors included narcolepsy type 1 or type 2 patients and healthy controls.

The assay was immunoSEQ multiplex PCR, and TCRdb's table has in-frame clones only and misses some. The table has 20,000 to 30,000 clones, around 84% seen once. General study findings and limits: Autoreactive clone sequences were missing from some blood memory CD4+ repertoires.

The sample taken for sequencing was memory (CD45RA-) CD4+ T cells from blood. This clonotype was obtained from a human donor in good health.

The CDR3 DNA sequence: TGTGCCAGTAGTATAGACTTGAACACTGAAGCTTTCTTT. This codes for CASSIDLNTEAFF. The genes are TRBV19 and TRBJ1-1, with no clear D. The CDR3 loop spans 13 amino acids. Germline CDR1 is LNHDA and CDR2 is SQIVND (reference sequence). Deletions cut 0 bases from V and 0 bases from J, with 2 bases between.